The 10 T cell receptor beta chains below all came from one sample that was sequenced in a study of cytomegalovirus exposure and HLA in healthy donors. 60 Vbeta and 13 Jbeta primers were used in PCR. Generated by immunoSEQ multiplex PCR, the TCRdb table keeps only in-frame clones and is missing some. The profile covers under 200,000 clones, with roughly nine tenths appearing a single time and 0.85% taken by the ten largest. Sequenced sample: PBMCs. All receptors derive from a woman aged 30 to 39 in good health and CMV-seronegative.

This chain links TRBV5-1 with TRBJ2-5; TRBD1 matches at 7 bases. The CDR3 is made up of 15 amino acids. V was clipped by 4 bases and J by 5 bases; unmatched bases: 11. Germline-derived CDR1 and CDR2 are SGHRS and YFSETQ. The CDR3 here is CASSPRLGRGETQYF. The CDR3 DNA sequence: TGCGCCAGCAGCCCCCGTTTGGGCAGGGGGGAGACCCAGTACTTC. Full variable domain (outside the CDR3, taken from reference TRBV5-1 and TRBJ2-5): KAGVTQTPRYLIKTRGQQVTLSCSPISGHRSVSWYQQTPGQGLQFLFEYFSETQRNKGNFPGRFSGRQFSNSRSEMNVSTLELGDSALYLCASSPRLGRGETQYFGPGTRLLVL.

This clone was picked up one time. CDR3 loop: CAAAAGGPDTQYF. CDR3 nucleotides: TGTGCCGCGGCAGCGGGAGGGCCGGATACGCAGTATTTT. The V gene is TRBV4-2, the J gene TRBJ2-3, with 10 nucleotides matching TRBD2. CDR1 and CDR2 (germline): LGHNA, YNFKEQ. V dropped 11 bases and J dropped 6; count of bases not matched to a gene: 8. The CDR3 extends over 13 amino acids.

CDR3 sequence reads: CAWSVESEAFF. In DNA form, the CDR3 reads TGTGCCTGGAGTGTAGAGAGTGAAGCTTTCTTT. The chain is built from TRBV30 and TRBJ1-1; the D is unclear. In germline, CDR1 is GTSNPN, CDR2 SVGIG (reference sequence). The CDR3 contains 11 residues. The V gene lost 0 bases and the J gene lost 7 bases, with 6 bases spanning the gap.

The chain uses TRBV7-9 and TRBJ2-7, with D possibly being TRBD1 (6 bases). CDR1 is SEHNR, CDR2 FQNEAQ, per germline (reference sequence). V lost 5 bases, J lost 5 bases, and 19 bases lay in between. The CDR3 loop spans 15 amino acids. The CDR3 nucleotides read TGTGCCAGCAGCACAAGCCCGACAGGCCCCCACGAGCAGTACTTC. It encodes CASSTSPTGPHEQYF.

This clone has only a few counts. V is TRBV18 and J is TRBJ1-4, with a possible D match to TRBD1 (6 bases). Trimming removed 6 bases from V and 13 bases from J, with 12 bases in between. CDR3 length: 11 residues. CDR1 and CDR2 (germline): KGHSH, LQKENI. As DNA, the CDR3 is TGTGCCAGCTCCTCTACGGACAGACTGTTTTTT. Translating gives CASSSTDRLFF.

This chain uses TRBV28 with TRBJ2-7; D may be TRBD1 (6 bases). This CDR3 has 14 residues. V shed 4 bases and J shed 1 base, with 11 bases lying between them. Germline V gene data show CDR1 as MDHEN and CDR2 as SYDVKM. CDR3 DNA sequence: TGTGCCAGCAGTTCTCCAGGGGTTTCCTACGAGCAGTACTTC. Amino acid sequence: CASSSPGVSYEQYF. Drawing the rest from reference TRBV28 and TRBJ2-7, the complete variable domain is DVKVTQSSRYLVKRTGEKVFLECVQDMDHENMFWYRQDPGLGLRLIYFSYDVKMKEKGDIPEGYSVSREKKERFSLILESASTNQTSMYLCASSSPGVSYEQYFGPGTRLTVT.

A remark on this clone: Mismatch with germline at one junction end may stem from a read error. Other DNA sequences in this sample translate to the same CDR3. The chain recombines TRBV5-1 with TRBJ2-7; D gene unclear. CDR3 length equals 14 residues. CDR1 and CDR2 (germline): SGHRS, YFSETQ. The CDR3 sequence: CASYLGPDSYEQYF. As DNA, the CDR3 is TGCGCCAGCTATCTAGGCCCCGACTCCTATGAGCAGTACTTC.

This clone was seen more than once but under ten times. The chain recombines TRBV2 with TRBJ1-1, with a possible D match to TRBD1 (5 bases). The germline V gene encodes CDR1 SNHLY and CDR2 FYNNEI. Trimming removed 5 bases at V and 1 base at J, with 8 bases between. CDR3 length: 13 residues. The CDR3 loop reads CASSMGQNTEAFF. CDR3 sequence (DNA): TGTGCCAGCAGTATGGGGCAGAACACTGAAGCTTTCTTT.

This clone has just one count. The chain employs TRBV18 and TRBJ2-1; 8 bases map to TRBD2. The V and J ends lost 5 bases and 9 bases, in that order; junction bases with no gene match: 9. The CDR3 length is 14 residues. Germline V gives CDR1 KGHSH, CDR2 LQKENI. The CDR3 sequence is CASSAERREGEQFF. The CDR3 DNA reads as TGTGCCAGCTCAGCGGAGCGACGGGAGGGTGAGCAGTTCTTC.

The genes are TRBV18 and TRBJ2-1; D is unresolved. Germline values: CDR1 KGHSH, CDR2 LQKENI. The CDR3 has 13 amino acids. The V gene lost 4 bases and the J gene lost 5 bases, with 9 bases spanning the gap. CDR3 protein: CASSLTRNNEQFF. The CDR3 region has the DNA TGTGCCAGCTCACTTACCAGAAACAATGAGCAGTTCTTC.